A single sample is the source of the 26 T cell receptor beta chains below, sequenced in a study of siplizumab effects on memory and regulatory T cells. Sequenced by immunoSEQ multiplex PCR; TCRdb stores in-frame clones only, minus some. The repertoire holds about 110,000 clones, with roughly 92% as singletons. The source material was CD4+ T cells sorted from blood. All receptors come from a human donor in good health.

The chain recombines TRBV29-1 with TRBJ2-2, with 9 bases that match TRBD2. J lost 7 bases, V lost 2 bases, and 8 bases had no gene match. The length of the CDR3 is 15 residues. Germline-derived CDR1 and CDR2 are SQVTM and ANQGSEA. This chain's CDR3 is CSVEKDASGVGELFF. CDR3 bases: TGCAGCGTTGAAAAGGATGCTAGCGGGGTCGGGGAGCTGTTTTTT.

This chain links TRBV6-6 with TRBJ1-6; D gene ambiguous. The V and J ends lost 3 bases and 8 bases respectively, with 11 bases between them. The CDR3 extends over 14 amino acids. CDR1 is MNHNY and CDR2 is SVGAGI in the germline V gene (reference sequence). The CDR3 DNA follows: TGTGCCAGCAGTTATAGGGAGGAGTATTCACCCCTCCACTTT. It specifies CASSYREEYSPLHF.

CDR3 in DNA: TGTGCCATCAGTGACGACCGAACCGCGACCCAGTACTTC. Translation gives CAISDDRTATQYF. This chain connects TRBV10-3 to TRBJ2-5; D uncertain. CDR1 is ENHRY and CDR2 is SYGVKD in the germline V gene. CDR3 size: 13 residues. V dropped 3 bases and J dropped 7 bases, with 12 bases sitting between them.

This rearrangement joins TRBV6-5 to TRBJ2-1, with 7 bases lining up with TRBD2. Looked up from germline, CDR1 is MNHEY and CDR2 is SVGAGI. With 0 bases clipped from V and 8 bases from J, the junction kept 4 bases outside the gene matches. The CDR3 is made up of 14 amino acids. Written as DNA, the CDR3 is TGTGCCAGCAGTTACTCCGGACTAGAGGATGAGCAGTTCTTC. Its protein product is CASSYSGLEDEQFF.

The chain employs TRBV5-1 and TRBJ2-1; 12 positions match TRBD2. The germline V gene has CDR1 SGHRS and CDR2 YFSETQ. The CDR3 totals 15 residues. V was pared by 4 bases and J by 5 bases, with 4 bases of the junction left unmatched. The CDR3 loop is CASSATSGGNNEQFF. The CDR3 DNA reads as TGCGCCAGCAGCGCAACTAGCGGGGGGAACAATGAGCAGTTCTTC.

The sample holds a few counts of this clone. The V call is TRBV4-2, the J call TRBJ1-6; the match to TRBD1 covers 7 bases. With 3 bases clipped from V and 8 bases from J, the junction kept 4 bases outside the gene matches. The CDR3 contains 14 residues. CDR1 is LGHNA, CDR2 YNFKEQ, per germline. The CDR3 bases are TGTGCCAGCAGCCAGGGGACAGAATATTCACCCCTCCACTTT. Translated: CASSQGTEYSPLHF.

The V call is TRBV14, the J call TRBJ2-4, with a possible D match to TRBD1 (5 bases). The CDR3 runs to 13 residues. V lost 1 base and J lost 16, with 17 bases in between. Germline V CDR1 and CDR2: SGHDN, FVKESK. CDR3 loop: CASSQAASRTLYF. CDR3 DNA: TGTGCCAGCAGCCAAGCCGCGTCGAGGACACTCTACTTC.

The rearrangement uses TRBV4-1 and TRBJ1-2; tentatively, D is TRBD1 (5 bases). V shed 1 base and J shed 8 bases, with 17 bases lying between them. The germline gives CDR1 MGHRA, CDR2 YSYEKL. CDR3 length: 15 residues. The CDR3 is CASSQAGSMNSGYTF. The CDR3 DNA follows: TGCGCCAGCAGCCAAGCAGGGTCTATGAACTCGGGCTACACCTTC.

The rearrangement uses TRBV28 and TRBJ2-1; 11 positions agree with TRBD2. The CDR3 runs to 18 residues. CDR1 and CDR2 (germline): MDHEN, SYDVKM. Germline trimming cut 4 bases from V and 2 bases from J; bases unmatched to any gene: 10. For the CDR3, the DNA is TGTGCCAGCAGTTCTAGCGGGGGGACGTACGCAACCTACAATGAGCAGTTCTTC. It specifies CASSSSGGTYATYNEQFF. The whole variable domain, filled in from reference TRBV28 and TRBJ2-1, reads DVKVTQSSRYLVKRTGEKVFLECVQDMDHENMFWYRQDPGLGLRLIYFSYDVKMKEKGDIPEGYSVSREKKERFSLILESASTNQTSMYLCASSSSGGTYATYNEQFFGPGTRLTVL.

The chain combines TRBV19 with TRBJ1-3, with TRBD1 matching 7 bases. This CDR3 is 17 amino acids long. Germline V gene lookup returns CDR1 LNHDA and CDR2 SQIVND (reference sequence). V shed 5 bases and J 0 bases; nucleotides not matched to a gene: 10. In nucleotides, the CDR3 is TGTGCCAGTAGTTCCGGACAGGAGAAGAGCTCTGGAAACACCATATATTTT. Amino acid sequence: CASSSGQEKSSGNTIYF. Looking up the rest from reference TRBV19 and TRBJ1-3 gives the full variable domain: DGGITQSPKYLFRKEGQNVTLSCEQNLNHDAMYWYRQDPGQGLRLIYYSQIVNDFQKGDIAEGYSVSREKKESFPLTVTSAQKNPTAFYLCASSSGQEKSSGNTIYFGEGSWLTVV.

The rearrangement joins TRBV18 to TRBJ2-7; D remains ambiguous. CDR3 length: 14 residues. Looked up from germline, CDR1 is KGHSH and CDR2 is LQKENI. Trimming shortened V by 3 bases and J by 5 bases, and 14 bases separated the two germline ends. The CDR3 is CASSPHASGDEQYF. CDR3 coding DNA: TGTGCCAGCTCACCCCACGCCTCGGGCGACGAGCAGTACTTC.

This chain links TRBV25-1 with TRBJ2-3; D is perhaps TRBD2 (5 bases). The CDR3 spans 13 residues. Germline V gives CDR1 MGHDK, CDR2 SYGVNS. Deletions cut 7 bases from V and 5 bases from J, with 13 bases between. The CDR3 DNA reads TGTGCCAGCACTTTCGCGGGTGGAGATACGCAGTATTTT. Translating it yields CASTFAGGDTQYF.

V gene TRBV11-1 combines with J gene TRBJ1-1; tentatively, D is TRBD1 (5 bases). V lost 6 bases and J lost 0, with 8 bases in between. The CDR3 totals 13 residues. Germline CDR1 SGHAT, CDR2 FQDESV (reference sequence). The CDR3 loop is CASRRQLNTEAFF. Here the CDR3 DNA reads TGTGCCAGCAGGCGACAGTTGAACACTGAAGCTTTCTTT.

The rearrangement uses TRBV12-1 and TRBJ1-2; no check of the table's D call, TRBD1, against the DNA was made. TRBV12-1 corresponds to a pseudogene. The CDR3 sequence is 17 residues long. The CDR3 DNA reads TGTGCCAGCAGCTTGCCCCAGGGACAGGGGTTTGGCTATGGCTACACCTTC. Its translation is CASSLPQGQGFGYGYTF.

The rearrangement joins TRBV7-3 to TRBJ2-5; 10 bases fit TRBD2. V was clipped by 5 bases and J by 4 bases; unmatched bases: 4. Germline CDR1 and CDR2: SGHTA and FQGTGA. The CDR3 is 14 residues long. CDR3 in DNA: TGTGCCAGCAGCACGAGCGGGAGGGGAGAGACCCAGTACTTC. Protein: CASSTSGRGETQYF.

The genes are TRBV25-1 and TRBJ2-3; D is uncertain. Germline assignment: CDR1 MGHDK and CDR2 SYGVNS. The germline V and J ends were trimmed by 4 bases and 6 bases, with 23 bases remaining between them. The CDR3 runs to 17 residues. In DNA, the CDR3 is TGTGCCAGCAGTGGATCGCTTTTTGTAGGCTACGCCGATACGCAGTATTTT. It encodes CASSGSLFVGYADTQYF.

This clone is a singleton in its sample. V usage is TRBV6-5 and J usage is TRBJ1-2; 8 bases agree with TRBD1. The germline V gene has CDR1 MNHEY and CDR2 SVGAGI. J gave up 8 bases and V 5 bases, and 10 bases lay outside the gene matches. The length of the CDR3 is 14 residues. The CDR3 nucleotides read TGTGCCAGCAGTCGGACAGGGCAGAAGCCAGGCTACACCTTC. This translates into CASSRTGQKPGYTF.

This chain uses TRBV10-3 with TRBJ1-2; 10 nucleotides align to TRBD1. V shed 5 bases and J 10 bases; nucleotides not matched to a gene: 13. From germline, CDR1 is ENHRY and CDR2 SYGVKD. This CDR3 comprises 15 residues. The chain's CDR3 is CAISHQQGTGVDYTF. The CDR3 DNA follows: TGTGCCATCAGTCACCAGCAAGGGACAGGGGTCGACTACACCTTC.

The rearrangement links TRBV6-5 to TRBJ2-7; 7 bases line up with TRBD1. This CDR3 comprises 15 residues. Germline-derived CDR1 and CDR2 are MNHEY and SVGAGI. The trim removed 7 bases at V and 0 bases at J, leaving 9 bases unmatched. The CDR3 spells CASTATGLSSYEQYF. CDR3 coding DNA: TGTGCCAGCACCGCGACAGGGCTCAGCTCCTACGAGCAGTACTTC.

This CDR3 reads CASYPGQGSGNTIYF. As DNA, the CDR3 is TGTGCCAGCTACCCGGGACAGGGGAGTGGAAACACCATATATTTT. The chain couples TRBV18 to TRBJ1-3; 10 bases match TRBD1. The length of the CDR3 is 15 residues. The V and J ends lost 7 bases and 3 bases, in that order; junction bases with no gene match: 6. Germline lookup yields CDR1 KGHSH and CDR2 LQKENI.

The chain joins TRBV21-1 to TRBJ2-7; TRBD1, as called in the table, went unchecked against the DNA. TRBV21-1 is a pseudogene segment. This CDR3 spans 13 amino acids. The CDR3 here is CASIGREPYEQYF. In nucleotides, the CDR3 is TGTGCCAGCATTGGCAGGGAACCCTACGAGCAGTACTTC.

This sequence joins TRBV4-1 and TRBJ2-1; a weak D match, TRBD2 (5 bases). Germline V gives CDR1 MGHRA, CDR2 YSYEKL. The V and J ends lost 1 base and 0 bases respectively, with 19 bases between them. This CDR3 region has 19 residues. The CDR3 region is CASSQGGLRTQSSYNEQFF. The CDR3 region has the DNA TGCGCCAGCAGCCAAGGAGGCTTGCGGACTCAAAGCTCCTACAATGAGCAGTTCTTC.

CDR3 sequence: CASSFLDSNQPQHF. The CDR3 DNA reads TGTGCCAGCAGTTTTCTGGATAGCAATCAGCCCCAGCATTTT. The rearrangement joins TRBV27 to TRBJ1-5, with D unclear. Germline CDR1 reads MNHEY; CDR2 reads SMNVEV (reference sequence). The ends were cut back, 3 bases at V and 0 bases at J, with 6 bases in the middle. The CDR3 runs to 14 residues.

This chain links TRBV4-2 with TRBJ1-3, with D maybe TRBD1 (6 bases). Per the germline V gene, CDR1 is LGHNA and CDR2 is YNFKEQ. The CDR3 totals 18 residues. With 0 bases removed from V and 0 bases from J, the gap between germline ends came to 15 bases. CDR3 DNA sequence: TGTGCCAGCAGCCAAGAGGCGTGGCAGGGGATCTCTGGAAACACCATATATTTT. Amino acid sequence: CASSQEAWQGISGNTIYF.

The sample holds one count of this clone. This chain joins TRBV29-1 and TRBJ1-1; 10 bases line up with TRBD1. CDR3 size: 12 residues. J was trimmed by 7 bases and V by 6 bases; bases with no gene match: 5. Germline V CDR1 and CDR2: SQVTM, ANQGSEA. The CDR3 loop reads CSVRDRGDEAFF. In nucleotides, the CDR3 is TGCAGCGTCCGGGACAGGGGAGATGAAGCTTTCTTT.

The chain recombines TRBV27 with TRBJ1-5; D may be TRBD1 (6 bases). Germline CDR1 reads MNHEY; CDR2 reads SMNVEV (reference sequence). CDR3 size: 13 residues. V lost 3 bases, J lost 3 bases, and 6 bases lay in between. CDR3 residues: CASSLGANQPQHF. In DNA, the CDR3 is TGTGCCAGCAGTTTGGGGGCCAATCAGCCCCAGCATTTT.